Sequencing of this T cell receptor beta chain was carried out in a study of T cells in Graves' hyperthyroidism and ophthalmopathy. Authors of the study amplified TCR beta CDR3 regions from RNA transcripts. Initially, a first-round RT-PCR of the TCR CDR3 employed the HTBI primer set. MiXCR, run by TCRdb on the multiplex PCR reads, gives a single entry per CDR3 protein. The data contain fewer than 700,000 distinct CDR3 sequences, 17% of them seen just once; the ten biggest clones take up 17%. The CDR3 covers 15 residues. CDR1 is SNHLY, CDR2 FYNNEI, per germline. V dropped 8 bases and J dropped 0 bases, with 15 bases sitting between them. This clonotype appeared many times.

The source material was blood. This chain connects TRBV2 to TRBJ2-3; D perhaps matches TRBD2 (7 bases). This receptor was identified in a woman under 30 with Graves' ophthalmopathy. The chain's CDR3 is CASLNRGASTDTQYF. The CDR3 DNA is TGTGCCAGCTTAAACCGGGGGGCTAGCACAGATACGCAGTATTTT.